This T cell receptor (beta chain) was recorded in a study of cytomegalovirus exposure and HLA in healthy donors. Study conclusions and caveats: As a later analysis revealed, most CMV-associated TCR beta chains appeared HLA-restricted. Reported findings show TCR beta sequences accurately forecast HLA-A and HLA-B alleles in most subjects. Of the V segments, some could not be distinguished, including TRBV6-2 and TRBV6-3, and were excluded.

This clone has only a few counts. What it binds is unknown. 60 Vbeta and 13 Jbeta primers were used in PCR. TCRdb keeps only in-frame clones here, not all; method: immunoSEQ multiplex PCR. The profile shows about 140,000 clones, approximately 57% of them singletons. The CDR3 extends over 17 amino acids. Germline V CDR1 and CDR2: LNHDA, SQIVND (reference sequence). V gave up 4 bases and J gave up 0 bases; unmatched junction bases: 5. The V call is TRBV19, the J call TRBJ1-6, with 8 nucleotides matching TRBD1. The receptor's source is a male donor in good health and CMV-seronegative. Sequencing was carried out using PBMCs. CDR3 region: CASSTGQESSYNSPLHF. In DNA form, the CDR3 reads TGTGCCAGTAGTACGGGACAGGAGAGCTCCTATAATTCACCCCTCCACTTT.